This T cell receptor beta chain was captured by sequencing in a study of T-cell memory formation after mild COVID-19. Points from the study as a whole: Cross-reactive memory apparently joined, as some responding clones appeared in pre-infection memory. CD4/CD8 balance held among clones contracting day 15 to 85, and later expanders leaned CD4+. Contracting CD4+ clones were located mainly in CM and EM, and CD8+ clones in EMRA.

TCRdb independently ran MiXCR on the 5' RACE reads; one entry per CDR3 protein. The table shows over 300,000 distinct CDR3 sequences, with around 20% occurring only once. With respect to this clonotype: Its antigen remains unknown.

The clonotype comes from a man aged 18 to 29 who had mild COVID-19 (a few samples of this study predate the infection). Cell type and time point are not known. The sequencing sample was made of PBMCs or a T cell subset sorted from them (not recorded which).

The CDR3 loop reads CASSAGTGEEFGYTF. The CDR3 bases are TGTGCCAGCAGCGCCGGGACAGGGGAAGAATTTGGCTACACCTTC. The genes are TRBV7-9 and TRBJ1-2, with TRBD1 matching over 10 bases. CDR3 size: 15 residues. Germline V gene sequence: CDR1 SEHNR, CDR2 FQNEAQ (reference sequence). The junction had 10 bases not matched to a gene; V was cut back by 5 bases and J by 7 bases. Drawing the rest from reference TRBV7-9 and TRBJ1-2, the complete variable domain is DTGVSQNPRHKITKRGQNVTFRCDPISEHNRLYWYRQTLGQGPEFLTYFQNEAQLEKSRLLSDRFSAERPKGSFSTLEIQRTEQGDSAMYLCASSAGTGEEFGYTFGSGTRLTVV.